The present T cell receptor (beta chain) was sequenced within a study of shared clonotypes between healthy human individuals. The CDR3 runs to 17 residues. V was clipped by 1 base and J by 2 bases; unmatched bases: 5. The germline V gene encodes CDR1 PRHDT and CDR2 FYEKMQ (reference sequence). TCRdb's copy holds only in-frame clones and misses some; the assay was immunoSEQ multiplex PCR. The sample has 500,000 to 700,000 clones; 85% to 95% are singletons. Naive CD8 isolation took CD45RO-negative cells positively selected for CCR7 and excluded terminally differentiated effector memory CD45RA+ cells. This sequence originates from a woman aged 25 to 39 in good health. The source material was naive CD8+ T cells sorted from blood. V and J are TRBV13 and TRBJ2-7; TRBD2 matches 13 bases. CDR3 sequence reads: CASSLARTSGRAYEQYF. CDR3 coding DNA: TGTGCCAGCAGCTTAGCCCGGACTAGCGGGAGAGCCTACGAGCAGTACTTC.